This T cell receptor beta chain appears in the sequencing data of a study of monozygotic twins with inflammatory bowel disease. General observations from the study: IBD patients shared fewer clonotypes with other individuals than healthy twins, especially patients with disease activity signs. No discrimination was achieved between different T cell subtypes.

UMIs that included a 6-nucleotide sample barcode were added by template switching, which took place during cDNA synthesis. TCRdb re-analyzed the 5' RACE reads; it lists each CDR3 protein once, without DNA. Its clone listing holds roughly 150,000 distinct CDR3 sequences. The CDR3 sequence is 15 residues long. Germline values: CDR1 SEHNR, CDR2 FQNEAQ (reference sequence). A remark on this clonotype: Its antigen is currently unknown.

This sequence was found in a human donor with ulcerative colitis or Crohn's disease, or a healthy co-twin of an affected twin (not recorded which). Sequences were obtained from blood. The V gene is TRBV7-9, the J gene TRBJ2-2; TCRdb's assignment of TRBD1 cannot be checked, as there is no DNA. CDR3: CASRITGANTGELFF.